The clone carrying this TCR beta chain was picked up one time. CDR3 length: 15 residues. V was pared by 2 bases and J by 0 bases, with 11 bases between. Germline V lookup: CDR1 MNHEY, CDR2 SMNVEV (reference sequence). These data come from a study of patients and donors after allogeneic stem cell transplantation. A single record per CDR3 protein comes from TCRdb applying MiXCR to the RT-PCR reads. The sample shows about 200,000 distinct CDR3 sequences, around two fifths of them seen only once. The rearrangement links TRBV27 to TRBJ2-7; no clear D. The sequenced sample consisted of blood, either unsorted or a sorted T cell fraction (not recorded which). This TCR came from a human donor who was either an allogeneic HSCT recipient or a stem cell or donor lymphocyte infusion donor (not recorded which). It is not recorded whose cells these are; they may come from a transplant donor. Written as DNA, the CDR3 is TGTGCCAGCAGTTTAAGCTTGACATTCTCCTACGAGCAGTACTTC. As protein: CASSLSLTFSYEQYF.